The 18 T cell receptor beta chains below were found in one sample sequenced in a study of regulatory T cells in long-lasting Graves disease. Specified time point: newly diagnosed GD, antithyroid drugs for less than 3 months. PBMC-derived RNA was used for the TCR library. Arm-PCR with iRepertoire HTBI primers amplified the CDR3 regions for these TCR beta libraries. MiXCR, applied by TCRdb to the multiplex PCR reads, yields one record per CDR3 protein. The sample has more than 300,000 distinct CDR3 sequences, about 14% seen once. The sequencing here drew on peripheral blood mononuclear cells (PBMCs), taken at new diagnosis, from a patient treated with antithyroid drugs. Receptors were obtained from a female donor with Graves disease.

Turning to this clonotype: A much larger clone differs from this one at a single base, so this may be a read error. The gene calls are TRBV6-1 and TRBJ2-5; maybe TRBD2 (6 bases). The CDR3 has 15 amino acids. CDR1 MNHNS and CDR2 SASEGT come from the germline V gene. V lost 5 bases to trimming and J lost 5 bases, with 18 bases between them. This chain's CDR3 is CASSLPSEAGETQYF. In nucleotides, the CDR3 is TGTGCCAGCAGTCTCCCTAGCGAGGCGGGGGAGACCCAGTACTTC.

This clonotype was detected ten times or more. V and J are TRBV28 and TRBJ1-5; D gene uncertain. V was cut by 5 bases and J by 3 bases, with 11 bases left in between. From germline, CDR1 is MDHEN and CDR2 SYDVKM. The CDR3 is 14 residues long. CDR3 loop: CASSPPGLNQPQHF. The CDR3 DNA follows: TGTGCCAGCAGTCCCCCGGGCCTCAATCAGCCCCAGCATTTT.

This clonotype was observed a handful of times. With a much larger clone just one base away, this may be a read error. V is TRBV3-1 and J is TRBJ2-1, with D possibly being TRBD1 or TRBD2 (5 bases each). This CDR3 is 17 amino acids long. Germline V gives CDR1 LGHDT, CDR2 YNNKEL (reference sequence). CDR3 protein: CASSQGGTGLVNNEQSF. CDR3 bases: TGTGCCAGCAGCCAAGGGGGGACGGGTCTCGTAAATAATGAGCAGTCCTTC.

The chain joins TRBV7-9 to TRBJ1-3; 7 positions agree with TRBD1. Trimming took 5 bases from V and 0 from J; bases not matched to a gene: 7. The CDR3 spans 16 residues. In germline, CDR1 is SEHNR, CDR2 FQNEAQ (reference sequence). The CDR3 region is CASSRGTESSGNTIYF. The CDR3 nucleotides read TGTGCCAGCAGCCGAGGGACAGAGAGCTCTGGAAACACCATATATTTT.

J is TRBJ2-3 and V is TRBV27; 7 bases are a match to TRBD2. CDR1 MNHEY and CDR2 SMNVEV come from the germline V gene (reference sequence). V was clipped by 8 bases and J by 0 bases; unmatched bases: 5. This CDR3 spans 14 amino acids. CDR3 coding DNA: TGTGCCAGCCGGGGACTAACTAGCACAGATACGCAGTATTTT. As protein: CASRGLTSTDTQYF.

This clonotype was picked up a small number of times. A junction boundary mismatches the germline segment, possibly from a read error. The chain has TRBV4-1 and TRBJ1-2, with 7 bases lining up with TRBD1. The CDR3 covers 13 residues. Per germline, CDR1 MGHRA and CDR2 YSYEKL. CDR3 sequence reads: CASSQGQGPPFAF. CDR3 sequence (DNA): TGCGCCAGCAGCCAAGGACAGGGCCCTCCTTTCGCCTTC.

CDR3 residues: CASSQDVSVDSPLHF. CDR3 sequence (DNA): TGCGCCAGCAGCCAAGATGTTTCGGTAGATTCACCCCTCCACTTT. The chain uses TRBV4-3 and TRBJ1-6; D uncertain. The V gene's germline CDR1 is LGHNA and CDR2 YSLEER. The CDR3 is 15 residues long. Trimming took 0 bases from V and 8 from J, leaving 11 bases between them.

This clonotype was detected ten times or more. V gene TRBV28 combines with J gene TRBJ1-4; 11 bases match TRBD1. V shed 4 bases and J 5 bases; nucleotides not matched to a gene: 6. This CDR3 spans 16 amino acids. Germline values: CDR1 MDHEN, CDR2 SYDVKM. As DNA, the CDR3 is TGTGCCAGCAGTTCATCCCGGACAGGGGGCAATGAAAAACTGTTTTTT. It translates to CASSSSRTGGNEKLFF. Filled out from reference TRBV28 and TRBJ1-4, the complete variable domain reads DVKVTQSSRYLVKRTGEKVFLECVQDMDHENMFWYRQDPGLGLRLIYFSYDVKMKEKGDIPEGYSVSREKKERFSLILESASTNQTSMYLCASSSSRTGGNEKLFFGSGTQLSVL.

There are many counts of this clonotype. CDR3 residues: CASSLAREQYF. The CDR3 DNA reads TGTGCCAGCAGCTTAGCGCGCGAGCAGTACTTC. This chain links TRBV7-2 with TRBJ2-7; D remains unclear. V was trimmed by 0 bases and J by 6 bases, leaving 3 bases between them. Germline V lookup: CDR1 SGHTA, CDR2 FQGNSA. The CDR3 spans 11 residues.

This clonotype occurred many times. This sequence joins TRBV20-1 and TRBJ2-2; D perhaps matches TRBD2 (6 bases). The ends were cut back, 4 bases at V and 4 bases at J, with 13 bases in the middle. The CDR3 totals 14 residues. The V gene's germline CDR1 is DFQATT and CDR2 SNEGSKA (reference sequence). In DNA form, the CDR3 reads TGCAGTGCTATAGGGGAGGTTGGCACCGGGGAGCTGTTTTTT. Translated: CSAIGEVGTGELFF.

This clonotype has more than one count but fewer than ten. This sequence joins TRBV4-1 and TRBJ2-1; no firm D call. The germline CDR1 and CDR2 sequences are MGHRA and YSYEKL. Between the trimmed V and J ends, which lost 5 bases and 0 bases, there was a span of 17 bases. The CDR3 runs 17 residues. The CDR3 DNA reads TGCGCCAGCAGCAAAGGGCGAGCGAGAAGCTCCTACAATGAGCAGTTCTTC. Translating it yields CASSKGRARSSYNEQFF.

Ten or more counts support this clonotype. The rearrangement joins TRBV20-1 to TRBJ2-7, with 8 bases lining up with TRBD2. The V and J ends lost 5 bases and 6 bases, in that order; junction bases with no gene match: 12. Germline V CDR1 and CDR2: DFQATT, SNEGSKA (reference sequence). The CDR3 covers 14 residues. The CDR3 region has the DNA TGCAGTGCTCCCCGGAAAAGCGGGAGTCTCGAGCAGTACTTC. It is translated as CSAPRKSGSLEQYF.

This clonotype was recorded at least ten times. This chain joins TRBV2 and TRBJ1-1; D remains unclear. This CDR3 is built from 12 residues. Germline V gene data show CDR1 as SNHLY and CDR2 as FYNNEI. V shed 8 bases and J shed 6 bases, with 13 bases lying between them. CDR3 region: CASPPGSSEAFF. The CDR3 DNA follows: TGTGCCAGCCCCCCGGGTTCTTCTGAAGCTTTCTTT. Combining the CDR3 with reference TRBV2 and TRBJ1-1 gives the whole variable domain EPEVTQTPSHQVTQMGQEVILRCVPISNHLYFYWYRQILGQKVEFLVSFYNNEISEKSEIFDDQFSVERPDGSNFTLKIRSTKLEDSAMYFCASPPGSSEAFFGQGTRLTVV.

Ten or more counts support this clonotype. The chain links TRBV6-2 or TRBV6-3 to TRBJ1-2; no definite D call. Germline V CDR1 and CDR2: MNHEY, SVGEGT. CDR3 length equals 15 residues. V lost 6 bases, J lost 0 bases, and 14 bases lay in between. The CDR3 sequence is CASRPTGKANYGYTF. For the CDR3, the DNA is TGTGCCAGCAGACCAACCGGAAAAGCTAACTATGGCTACACCTTC.

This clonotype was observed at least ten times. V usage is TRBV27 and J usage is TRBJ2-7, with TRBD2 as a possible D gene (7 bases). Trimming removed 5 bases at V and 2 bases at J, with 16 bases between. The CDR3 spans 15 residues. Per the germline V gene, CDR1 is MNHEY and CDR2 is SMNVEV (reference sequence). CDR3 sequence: CASSGGATPPYEQYF. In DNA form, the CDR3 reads TGTGCCAGCAGTGGGGGGGCGACCCCGCCCTACGAGCAGTACTTC.

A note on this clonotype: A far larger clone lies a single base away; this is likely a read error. The CDR3 region has the DNA TGTGCCAGCAGTGAAGGGACAGGGGGCACAGATACGCAGTATTTT. This gives the protein CASSEGTGGTDTQYF. The chain couples TRBV6-2 or TRBV6-3 to TRBJ2-3, with 10 bases matching TRBD1. V was pared by 5 bases and J by 1 base, with 3 bases of the junction left unmatched. The CDR3 covers 15 residues. Per germline, CDR1 MNHEY and CDR2 SVGEGT.

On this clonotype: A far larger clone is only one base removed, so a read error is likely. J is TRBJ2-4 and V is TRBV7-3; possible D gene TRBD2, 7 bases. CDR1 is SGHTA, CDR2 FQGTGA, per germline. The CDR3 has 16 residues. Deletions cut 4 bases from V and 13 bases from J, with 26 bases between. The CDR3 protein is CASSYEGGRGYNEQYF. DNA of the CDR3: TGTGCCAGCAGCTACGAAGGGGGGCGGGGGTACAATGAGCAGTACTTC.

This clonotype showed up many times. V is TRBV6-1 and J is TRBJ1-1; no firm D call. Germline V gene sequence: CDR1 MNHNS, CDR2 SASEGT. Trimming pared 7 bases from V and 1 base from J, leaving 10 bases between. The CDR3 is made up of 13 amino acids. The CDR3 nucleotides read TGTGCCAGCACGTCGGTTGGGAACACTGAAGCTTTCTTT. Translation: CASTSVGNTEAFF.